Below, one TCR beta chain is given with its context. Its antigen remains unknown. Trimming took off 6 bases at V and 9 bases at J, with 15 bases between the two ends. This CDR3 has 12 residues. Per germline, CDR1 LNHDA and CDR2 SQIVND (reference sequence). Recipients received nonmyeloablative bone marrow transplants from related graft donors, with transient mixed chimerism. Unstimulated regulatory T cells (CD4+CD25+CD127-), CD4+CD25- non-regulatory cells, CD4 and CD8 cells were FACS-sorted from thawed PBMCs. This sample is part of a study of Tregs in tolerant kidney transplant recipients. Findings and limits, study-wide: Changing PCR primers prevented nucleotide comparison between some patients' samples. Donor-specific Treg expansion exceeded global Treg expansion in tolerant patients, suggesting antigen drive.

Libraries were prepared by immunoSEQ multiplex PCR; TCRdb keeps only in-frame clonotypes and omits some of them. The table has over 70,000 clones, roughly 90% seen once. V is TRBV19 and J is TRBJ2-7, with TRBD1 as a possible D gene (5 bases). The TCR sequence derives from a human patient who received a combined kidney and bone marrow transplant. Among the T cells, some may be from the graft donor. The sample in question was CD4+ T cells from blood (PBMCs), obtained 24 months after the transplant. CDR3 loop: CASSSQESGQYF. CDR3 nucleotide sequence: TGTGCCAGTAGCTCACAGGAATCTGGGCAGTACTTC.